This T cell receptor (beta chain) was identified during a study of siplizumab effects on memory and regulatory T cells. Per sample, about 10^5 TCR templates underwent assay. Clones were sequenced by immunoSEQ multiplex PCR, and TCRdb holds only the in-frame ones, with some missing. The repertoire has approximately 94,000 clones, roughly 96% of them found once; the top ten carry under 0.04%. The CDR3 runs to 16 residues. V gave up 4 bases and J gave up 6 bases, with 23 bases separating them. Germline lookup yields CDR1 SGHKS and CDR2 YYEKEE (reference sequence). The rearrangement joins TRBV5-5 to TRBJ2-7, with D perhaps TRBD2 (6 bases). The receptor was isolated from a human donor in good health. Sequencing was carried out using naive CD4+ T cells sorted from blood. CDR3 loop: CASSPYAGGSASEQYF. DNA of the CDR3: TGTGCCAGCAGCCCTTATGCCGGGGGATCCGCATCCGAGCAGTACTTC.